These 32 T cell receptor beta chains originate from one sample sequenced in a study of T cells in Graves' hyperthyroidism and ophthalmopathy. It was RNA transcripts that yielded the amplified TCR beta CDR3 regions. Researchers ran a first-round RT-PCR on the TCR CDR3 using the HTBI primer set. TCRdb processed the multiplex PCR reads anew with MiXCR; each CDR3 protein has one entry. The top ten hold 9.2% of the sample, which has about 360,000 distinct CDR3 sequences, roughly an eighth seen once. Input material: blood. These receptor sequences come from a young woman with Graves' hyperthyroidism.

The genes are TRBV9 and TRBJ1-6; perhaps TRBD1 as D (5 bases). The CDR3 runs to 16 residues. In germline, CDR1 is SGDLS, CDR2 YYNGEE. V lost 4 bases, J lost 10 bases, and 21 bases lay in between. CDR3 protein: CASSPHGHISASPLHF. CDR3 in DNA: TGTGCCAGCAGCCCCCATGGACACATCTCCGCCTCACCCCTCCACTTT.

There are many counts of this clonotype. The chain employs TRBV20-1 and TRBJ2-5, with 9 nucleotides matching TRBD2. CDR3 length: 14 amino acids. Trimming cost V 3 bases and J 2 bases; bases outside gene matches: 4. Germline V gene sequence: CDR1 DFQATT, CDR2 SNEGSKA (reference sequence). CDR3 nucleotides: TGCAGTGCTAGGCGGGGGGGCATTCAAGAGACCCAGTACTTC. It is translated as CSARRGGIQETQYF.

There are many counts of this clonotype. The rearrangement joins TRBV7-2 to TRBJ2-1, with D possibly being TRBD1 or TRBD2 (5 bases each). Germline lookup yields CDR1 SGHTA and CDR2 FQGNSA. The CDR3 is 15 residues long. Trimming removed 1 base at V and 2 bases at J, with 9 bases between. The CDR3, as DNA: TGTGCCAGCAGCTTAGGGGGGAGCACCTACAATGAGCAGTTCTTC. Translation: CASSLGGSTYNEQFF.

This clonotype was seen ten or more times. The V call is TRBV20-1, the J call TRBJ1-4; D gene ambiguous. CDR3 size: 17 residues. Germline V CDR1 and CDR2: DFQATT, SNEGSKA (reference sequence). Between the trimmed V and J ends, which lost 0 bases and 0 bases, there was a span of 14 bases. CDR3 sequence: CSARDALNWATNEKLFF. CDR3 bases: TGCAGTGCTAGAGACGCCCTAAACTGGGCAACTAATGAAAAACTGTTTTTT.

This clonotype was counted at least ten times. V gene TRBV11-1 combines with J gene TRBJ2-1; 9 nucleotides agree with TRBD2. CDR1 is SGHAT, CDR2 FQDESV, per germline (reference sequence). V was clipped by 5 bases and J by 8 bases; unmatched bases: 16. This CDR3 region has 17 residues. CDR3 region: CASSPPRGGRASHEQFF. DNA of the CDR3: TGTGCCAGCAGCCCTCCTCGGGGCGGGAGGGCCTCCCATGAGCAGTTCTTC.

As DNA, the CDR3 is TGTGCCAGCTCCGTGGGGGCCAAAAACATTCAGTACTTC. Its translation: CASSVGAKNIQYF. The chain combines TRBV7-9 with TRBJ2-4; D unresolved. The V end was cut by 8 bases, the J end by 1 base, with 9 bases between. There are 13 residues in the CDR3. CDR1 is SEHNR and CDR2 is FQNEAQ in the germline V gene (reference sequence).

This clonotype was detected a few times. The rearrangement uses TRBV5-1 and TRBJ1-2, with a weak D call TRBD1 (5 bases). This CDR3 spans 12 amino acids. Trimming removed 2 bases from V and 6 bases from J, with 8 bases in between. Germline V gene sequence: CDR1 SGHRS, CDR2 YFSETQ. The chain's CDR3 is CASSFFRDGYTF. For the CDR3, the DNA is TGCGCCAGCAGCTTTTTCAGGGATGGCTACACCTTC. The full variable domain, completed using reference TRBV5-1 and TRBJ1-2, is KAGVTQTPRYLIKTRGQQVTLSCSPISGHRSVSWYQQTPGQGLQFLFEYFSETQRNKGNFPGRFSGRQFSNSRSEMNVSTLELGDSALYLCASSFFRDGYTFGSGTRLTVV.

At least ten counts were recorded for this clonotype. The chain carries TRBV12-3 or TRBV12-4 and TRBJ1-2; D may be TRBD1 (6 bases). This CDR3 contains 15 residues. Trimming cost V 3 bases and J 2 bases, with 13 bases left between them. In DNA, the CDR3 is TGTGCCAGCAGTTTTCCCCTCACAGGGAACTATGGCTACACCTTC. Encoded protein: CASSFPLTGNYGYTF.

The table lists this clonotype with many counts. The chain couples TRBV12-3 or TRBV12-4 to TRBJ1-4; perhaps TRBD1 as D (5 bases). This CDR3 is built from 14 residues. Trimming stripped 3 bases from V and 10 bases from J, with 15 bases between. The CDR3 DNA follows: TGTGCCAGCAGTTTGCTGGCAGGGACCGGAAAACTGTTTTTT. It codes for CASSLLAGTGKLFF.

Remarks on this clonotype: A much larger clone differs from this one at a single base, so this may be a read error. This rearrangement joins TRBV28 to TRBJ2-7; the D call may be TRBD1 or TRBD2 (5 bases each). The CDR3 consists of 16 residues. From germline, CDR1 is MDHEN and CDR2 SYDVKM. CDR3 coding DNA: TGTGCCAGCAGTTTTGAGGTAGGGGACGCCTCCTACGAGCGGTACTTC. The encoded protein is CASSFEVGDASYERYF.

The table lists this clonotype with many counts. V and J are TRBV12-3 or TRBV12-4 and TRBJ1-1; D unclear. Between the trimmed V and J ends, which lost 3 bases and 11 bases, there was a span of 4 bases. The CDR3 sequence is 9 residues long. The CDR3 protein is CASSFGAFF. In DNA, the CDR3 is TGTGCCAGCAGTTTTGGGGCTTTCTTT.

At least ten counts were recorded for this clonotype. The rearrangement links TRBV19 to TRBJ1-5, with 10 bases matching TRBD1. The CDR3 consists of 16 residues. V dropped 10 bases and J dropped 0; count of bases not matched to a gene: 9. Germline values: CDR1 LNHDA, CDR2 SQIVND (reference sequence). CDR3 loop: CATAIGTGDSNQPQHF. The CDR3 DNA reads TGTGCCACCGCAATAGGGACAGGGGATAGCAATCAGCCCCAGCATTTT.

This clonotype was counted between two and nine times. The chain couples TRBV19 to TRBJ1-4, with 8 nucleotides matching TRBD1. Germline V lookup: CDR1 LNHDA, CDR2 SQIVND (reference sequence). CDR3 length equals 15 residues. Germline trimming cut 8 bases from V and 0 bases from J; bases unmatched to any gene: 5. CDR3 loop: CASRTGSATNEKLFF. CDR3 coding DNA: TGTGCCAGTCGGACAGGGTCTGCAACTAATGAAAAACTGTTTTTT.

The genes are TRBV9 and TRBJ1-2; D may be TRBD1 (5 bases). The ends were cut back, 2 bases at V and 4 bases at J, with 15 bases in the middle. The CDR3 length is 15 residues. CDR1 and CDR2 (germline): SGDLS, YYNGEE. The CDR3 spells CASSVAQEPGYGYTF. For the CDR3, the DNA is TGTGCCAGCAGCGTCGCACAGGAGCCCGGCTATGGCTACACCTTC.

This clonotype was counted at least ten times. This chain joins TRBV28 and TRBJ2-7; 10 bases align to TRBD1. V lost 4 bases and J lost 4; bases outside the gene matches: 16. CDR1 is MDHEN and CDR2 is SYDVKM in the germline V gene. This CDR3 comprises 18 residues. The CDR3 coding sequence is TGTGCCAGCAGTTCGTCGGGACAGGGGCTCCACCGGGCTTACGAGCAGTACTTC. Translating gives CASSSSGQGLHRAYEQYF.

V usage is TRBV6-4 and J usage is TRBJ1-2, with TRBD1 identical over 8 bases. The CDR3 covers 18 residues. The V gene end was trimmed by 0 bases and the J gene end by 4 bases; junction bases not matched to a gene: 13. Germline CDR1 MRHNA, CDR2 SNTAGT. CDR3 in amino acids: CASSDSGTGGSNAYGYTF. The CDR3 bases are TGTGCCAGCAGTGACTCCGGGACAGGAGGGAGCAACGCCTATGGCTACACCTTC.

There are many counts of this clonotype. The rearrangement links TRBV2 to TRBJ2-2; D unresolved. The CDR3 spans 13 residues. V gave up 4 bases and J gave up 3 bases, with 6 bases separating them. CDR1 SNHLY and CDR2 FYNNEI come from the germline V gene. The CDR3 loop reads CASSGLDTGELFF. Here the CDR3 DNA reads TGTGCCAGCAGTGGGCTGGACACCGGGGAGCTGTTTTTT.

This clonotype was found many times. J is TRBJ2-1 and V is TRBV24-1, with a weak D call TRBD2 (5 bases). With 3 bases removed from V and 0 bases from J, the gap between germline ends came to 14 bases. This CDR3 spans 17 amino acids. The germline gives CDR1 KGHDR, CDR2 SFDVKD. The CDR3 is CATSDDGGAASYNEQFF. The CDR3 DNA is TGTGCCACCAGTGATGACGGAGGAGCGGCCTCCTACAATGAGCAGTTCTTC.

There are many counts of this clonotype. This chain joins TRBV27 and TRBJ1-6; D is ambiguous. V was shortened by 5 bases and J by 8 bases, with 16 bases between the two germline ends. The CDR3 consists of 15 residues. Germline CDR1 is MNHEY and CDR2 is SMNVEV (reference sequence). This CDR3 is CASSQVESPYSPLHF. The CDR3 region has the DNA TGTGCCAGCAGTCAGGTCGAGTCCCCCTATTCACCCCTCCACTTT.

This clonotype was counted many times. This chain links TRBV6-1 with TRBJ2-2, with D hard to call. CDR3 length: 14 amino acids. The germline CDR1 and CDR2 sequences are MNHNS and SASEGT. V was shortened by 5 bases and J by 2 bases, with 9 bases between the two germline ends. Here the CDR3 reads CASSTGPNTGELFF. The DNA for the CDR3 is TGTGCCAGCAGTACCGGTCCCAACACCGGGGAGCTGTTTTTT.

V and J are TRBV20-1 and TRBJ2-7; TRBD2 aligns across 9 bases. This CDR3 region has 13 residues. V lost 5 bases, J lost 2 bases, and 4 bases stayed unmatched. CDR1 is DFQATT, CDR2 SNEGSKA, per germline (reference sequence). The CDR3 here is CSAVSGGAYEQYF. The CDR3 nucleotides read TGCAGTGCTGTTAGCGGGGGAGCCTACGAGCAGTACTTC.

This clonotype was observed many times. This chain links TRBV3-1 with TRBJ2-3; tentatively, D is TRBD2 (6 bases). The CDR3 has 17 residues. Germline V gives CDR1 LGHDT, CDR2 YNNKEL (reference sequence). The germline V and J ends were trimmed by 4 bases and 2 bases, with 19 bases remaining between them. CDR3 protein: CASSPGVAEDFTDTQYF. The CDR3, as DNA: TGTGCCAGCAGCCCCGGCGTAGCGGAGGACTTCACAGATACGCAGTATTTT.

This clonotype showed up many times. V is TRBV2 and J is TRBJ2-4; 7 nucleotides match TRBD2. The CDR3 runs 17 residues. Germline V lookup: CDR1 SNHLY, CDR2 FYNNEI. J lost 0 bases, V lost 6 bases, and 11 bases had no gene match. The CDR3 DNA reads TGTGCCAGCAGCCTGGCGGGGCTAGCGGTAGCCAAAAACATTCAGTACTTC. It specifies CASSLAGLAVAKNIQYF. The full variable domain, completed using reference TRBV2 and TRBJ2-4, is EPEVTQTPSHQVTQMGQEVILRCVPISNHLYFYWYRQILGQKVEFLVSFYNNEISEKSEIFDDQFSVERPDGSNFTLKIRSTKLEDSAMYFCASSLAGLAVAKNIQYFGAGTRLSVL.

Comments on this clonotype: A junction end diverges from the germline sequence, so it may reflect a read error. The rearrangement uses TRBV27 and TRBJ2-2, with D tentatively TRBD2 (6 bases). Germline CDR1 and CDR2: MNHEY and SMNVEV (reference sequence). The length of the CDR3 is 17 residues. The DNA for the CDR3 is TGTGCCGGCAGCCCCACAACTAGCTCGGTCACAACCGGGGAGCTGTTTTTT. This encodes CAGSPTTSSVTTGELFF.

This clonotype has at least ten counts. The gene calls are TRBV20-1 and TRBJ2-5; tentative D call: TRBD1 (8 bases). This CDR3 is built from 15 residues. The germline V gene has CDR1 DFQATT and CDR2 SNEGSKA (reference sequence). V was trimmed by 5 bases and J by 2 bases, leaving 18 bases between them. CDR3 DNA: TGCAGTGCTCACAGGGGGGGGGCACTACAAGAGACCCAGTACTTC. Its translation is CSAHRGGALQETQYF.

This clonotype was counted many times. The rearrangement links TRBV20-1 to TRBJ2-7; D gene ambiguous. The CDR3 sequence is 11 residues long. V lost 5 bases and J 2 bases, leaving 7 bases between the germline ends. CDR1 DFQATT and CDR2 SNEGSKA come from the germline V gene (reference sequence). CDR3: CSAYYPYEQYF. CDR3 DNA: TGCAGTGCTTATTATCCCTACGAGCAGTACTTC.

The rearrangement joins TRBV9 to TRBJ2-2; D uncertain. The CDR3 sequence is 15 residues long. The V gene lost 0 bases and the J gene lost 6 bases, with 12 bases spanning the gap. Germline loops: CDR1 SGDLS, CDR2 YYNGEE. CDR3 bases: TGTGCCAGCAGCGTAGGCGCGGTGTATTCCGGGGAGCTGTTTTTT. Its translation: CASSVGAVYSGELFF.

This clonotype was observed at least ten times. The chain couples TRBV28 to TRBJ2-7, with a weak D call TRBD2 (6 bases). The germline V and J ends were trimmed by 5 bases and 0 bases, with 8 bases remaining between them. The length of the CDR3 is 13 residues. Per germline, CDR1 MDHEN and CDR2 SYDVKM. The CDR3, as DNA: TGTGCCAGCAGTGCGGGGAGCTCCTACGAGCAGTACTTC. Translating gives CASSAGSSYEQYF.

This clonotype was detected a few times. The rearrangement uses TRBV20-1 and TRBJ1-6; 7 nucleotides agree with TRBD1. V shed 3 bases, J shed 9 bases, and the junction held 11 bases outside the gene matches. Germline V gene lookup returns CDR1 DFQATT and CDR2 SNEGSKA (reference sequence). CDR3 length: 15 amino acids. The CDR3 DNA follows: TGCAGTGCTAGTTCGGACAGGCCGCGGGGTTCACCCCTCCACTTT. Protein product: CSASSDRPRGSPLHF.

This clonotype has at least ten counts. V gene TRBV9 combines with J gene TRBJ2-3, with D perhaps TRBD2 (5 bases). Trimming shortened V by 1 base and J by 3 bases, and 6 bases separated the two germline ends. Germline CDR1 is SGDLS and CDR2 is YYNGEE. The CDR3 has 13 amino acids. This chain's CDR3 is CASSVKRTDTQYF. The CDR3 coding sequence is TGTGCCAGCAGCGTAAAGCGGACAGATACGCAGTATTTT.

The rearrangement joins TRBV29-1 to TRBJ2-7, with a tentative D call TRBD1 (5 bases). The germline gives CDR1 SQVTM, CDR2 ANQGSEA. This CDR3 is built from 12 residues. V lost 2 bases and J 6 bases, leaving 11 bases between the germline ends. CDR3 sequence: CSVERSRGEQYF. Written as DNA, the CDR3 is TGCAGCGTTGAAAGGTCTAGGGGCGAGCAGTACTTC.

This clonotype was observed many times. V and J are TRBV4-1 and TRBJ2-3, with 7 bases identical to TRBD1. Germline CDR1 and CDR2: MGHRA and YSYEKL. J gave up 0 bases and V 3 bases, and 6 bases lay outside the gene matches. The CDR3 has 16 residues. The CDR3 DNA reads TGCGCCAGCAGCCATCCACGGGACAGCAGCACAGATACGCAGTATTTT. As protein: CASSHPRDSSTDTQYF.